The source of this T cell receptor beta chain is a study of blood T cell repertoires in COVID-19. Sequenced by immunoSEQ multiplex PCR; TCRdb stores in-frame clones only, minus some. This sample has a few hundred thousand clones, with approximately 92% found just once. Germline loops: CDR1 SGHRS, CDR2 YFSETQ. CDR3 length: 14 residues. Trimming left V 2 bases short and J 5 bases short, with 10 bases between. Donors in Cohort 3 counted as recovered after two negative PCRs, clearance, or symptom resolution. The origin of this receptor is a woman aged 25 to 39 who had recovered from COVID-19. The chain uses TRBV5-1 and TRBJ1-4, with a possible D match to TRBD1 (5 bases). Sequences were obtained from PBMCs or T cells enriched from blood (not recorded which). This CDR3 reads CASSFSGGNEKLFF. The CDR3 region has the DNA TGCGCCAGCAGCTTTTCGGGGGGGAATGAAAAACTGTTTTTT.